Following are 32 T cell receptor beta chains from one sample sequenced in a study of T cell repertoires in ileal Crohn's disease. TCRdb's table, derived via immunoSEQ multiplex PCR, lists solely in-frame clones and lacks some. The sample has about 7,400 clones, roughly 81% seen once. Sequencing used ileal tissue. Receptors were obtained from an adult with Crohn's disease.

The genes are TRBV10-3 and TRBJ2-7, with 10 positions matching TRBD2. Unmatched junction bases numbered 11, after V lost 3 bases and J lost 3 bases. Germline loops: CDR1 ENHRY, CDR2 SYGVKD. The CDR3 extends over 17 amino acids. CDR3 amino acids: CAISDGGSGRDRYEQYF. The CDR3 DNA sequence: TGTGCCATCAGTGACGGGGGGAGCGGGAGGGATCGCTACGAGCAGTACTTC.

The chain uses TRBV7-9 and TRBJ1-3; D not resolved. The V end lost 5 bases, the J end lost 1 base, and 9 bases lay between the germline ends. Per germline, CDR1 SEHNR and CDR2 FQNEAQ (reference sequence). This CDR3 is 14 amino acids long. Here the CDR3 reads CASSLAGSGNTIYF. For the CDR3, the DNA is TGTGCCAGCAGCCTGGCTGGTTCTGGAAACACCATATATTTT.

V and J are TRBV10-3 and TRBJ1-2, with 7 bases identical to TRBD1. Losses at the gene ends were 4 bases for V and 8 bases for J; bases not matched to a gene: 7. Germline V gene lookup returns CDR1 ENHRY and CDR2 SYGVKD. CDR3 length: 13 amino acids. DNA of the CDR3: TGTGCCATCAGTGGACAGGGCAGGGGAGGCTACACCTTC. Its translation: CAISGQGRGGYTF.

CDR3 amino acids: CASSFRREGPDTQYF. CDR3 bases: TGTGCCAGCAGTTTCCGGCGGGAGGGCCCAGATACGCAGTATTTT. The chain joins TRBV6-6 to TRBJ2-3; 9 bases map to TRBD2. V dropped 4 bases and J dropped 4; count of bases not matched to a gene: 6. This CDR3 spans 15 amino acids. In germline, CDR1 is MNHNY, CDR2 SVGAGI (reference sequence).

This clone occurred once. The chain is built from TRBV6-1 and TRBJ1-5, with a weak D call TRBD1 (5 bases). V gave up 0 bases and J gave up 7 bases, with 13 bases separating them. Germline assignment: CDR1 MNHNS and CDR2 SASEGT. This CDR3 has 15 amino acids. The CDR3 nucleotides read TGTGCCAGCAGTGAAGCGGGGCAGGGCGGCCAGCCCCAGCATTTT. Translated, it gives CASSEAGQGGQPQHF.

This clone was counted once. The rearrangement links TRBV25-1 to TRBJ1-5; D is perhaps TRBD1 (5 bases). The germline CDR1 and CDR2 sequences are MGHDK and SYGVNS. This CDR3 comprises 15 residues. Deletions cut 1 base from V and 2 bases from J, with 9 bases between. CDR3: CASSESGGGNQPQHF. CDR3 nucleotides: TGTGCCAGCAGTGAATCGGGGGGGGGCAATCAGCCCCAGCATTTT.

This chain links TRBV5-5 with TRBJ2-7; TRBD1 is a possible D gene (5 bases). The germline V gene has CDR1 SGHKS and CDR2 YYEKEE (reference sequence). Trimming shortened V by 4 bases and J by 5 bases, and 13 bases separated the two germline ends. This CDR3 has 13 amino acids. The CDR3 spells CASSHKLTDEQYF. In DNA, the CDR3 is TGTGCCAGCAGCCATAAACTGACAGACGAGCAGTACTTC. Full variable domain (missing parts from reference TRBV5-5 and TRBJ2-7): DAGVTQSPTHLIKTRGQQVTLRCSPISGHKSVSWYQQVLGQGPQFIFQYYEKEERGRGNFPDRFSARQFPNYSSELNVNALLLGDSALYLCASSHKLTDEQYFGPGTRLTVT.

CDR3: CASSDYEQFF. The CDR3 DNA reads as TGTGCCAGCAGTGACTATGAGCAGTTCTTC. The chain employs TRBV2 and TRBJ2-1; D is unclear. Germline lookup yields CDR1 SNHLY and CDR2 FYNNEI. The CDR3 length is 10 residues. V was pared by 3 bases and J by 8 bases, with 2 bases between.

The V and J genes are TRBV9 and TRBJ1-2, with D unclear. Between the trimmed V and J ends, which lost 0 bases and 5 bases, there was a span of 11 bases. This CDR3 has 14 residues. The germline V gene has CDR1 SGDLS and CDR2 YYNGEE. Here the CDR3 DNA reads TGTGCCAGCAGCGTAGGACTTGGCAAGTATGGCTACACCTTC. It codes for CASSVGLGKYGYTF.

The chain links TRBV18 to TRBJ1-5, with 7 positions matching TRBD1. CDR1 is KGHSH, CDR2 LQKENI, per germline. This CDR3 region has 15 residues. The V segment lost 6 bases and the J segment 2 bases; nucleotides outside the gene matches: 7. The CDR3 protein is CASSNVGQGNQPQHF. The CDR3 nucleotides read TGTGCCAGCTCGAACGTAGGACAGGGCAATCAGCCCCAGCATTTT. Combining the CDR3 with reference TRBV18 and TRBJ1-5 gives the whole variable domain NAGVMQNPRHLVRRRGQEARLRCSPMKGHSHVYWYRQLPEEGLKFMVYLQKENIIDESGMPKERFSAEFPKEGPSILRIQQVVRGDSAAYFCASSNVGQGNQPQHFGDGTRLSIL.

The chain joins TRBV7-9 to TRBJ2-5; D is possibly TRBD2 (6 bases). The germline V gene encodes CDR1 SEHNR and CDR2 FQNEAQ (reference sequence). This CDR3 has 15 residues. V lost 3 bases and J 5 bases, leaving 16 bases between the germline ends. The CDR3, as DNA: TGTGCCAGCAGCTTGTCCTCGTTCCGGGGGGAGACCCAGTACTTC. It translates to CASSLSSFRGETQYF.

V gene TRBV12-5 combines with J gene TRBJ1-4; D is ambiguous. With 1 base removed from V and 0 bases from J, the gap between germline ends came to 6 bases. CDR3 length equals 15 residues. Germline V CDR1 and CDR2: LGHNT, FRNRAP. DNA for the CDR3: TGTGCTAGTGGTTTGGGGGCAGCAACTAATGAAAAACTGTTTTTT. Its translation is CASGLGAATNEKLFF.

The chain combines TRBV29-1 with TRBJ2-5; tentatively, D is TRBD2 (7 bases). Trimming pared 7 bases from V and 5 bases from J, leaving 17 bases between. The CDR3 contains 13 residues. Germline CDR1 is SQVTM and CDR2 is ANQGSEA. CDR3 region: CSAEGGAWETQYF. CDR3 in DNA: TGCAGCGCCGAGGGGGGGGCATGGGAGACCCAGTACTTC.

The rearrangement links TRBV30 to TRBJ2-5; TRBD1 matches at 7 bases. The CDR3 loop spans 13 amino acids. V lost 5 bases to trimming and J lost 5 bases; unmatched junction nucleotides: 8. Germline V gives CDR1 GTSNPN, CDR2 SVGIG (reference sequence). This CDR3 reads CAWGSKGAETQYF. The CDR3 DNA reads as TGTGCCTGGGGGTCGAAGGGGGCGGAGACCCAGTACTTC.

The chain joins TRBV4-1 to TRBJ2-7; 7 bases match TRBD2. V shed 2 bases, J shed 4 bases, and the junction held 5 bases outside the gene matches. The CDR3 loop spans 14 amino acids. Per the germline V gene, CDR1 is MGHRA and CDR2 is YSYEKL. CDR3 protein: CASSQTLARYEQYF. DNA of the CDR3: TGCGCCAGCAGCCAAACACTAGCGAGATACGAGCAGTACTTC.

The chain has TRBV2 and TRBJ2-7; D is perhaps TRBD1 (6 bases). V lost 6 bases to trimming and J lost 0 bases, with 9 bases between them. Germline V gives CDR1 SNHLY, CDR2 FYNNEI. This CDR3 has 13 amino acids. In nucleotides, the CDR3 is TGTGCCAGCAGGTCCAGGGGCTCCTACGAGCAGTACTTC. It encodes CASRSRGSYEQYF.

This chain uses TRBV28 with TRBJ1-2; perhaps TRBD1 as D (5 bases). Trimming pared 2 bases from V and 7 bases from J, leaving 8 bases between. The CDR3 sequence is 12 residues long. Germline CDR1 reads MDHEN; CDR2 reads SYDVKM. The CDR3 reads CASSLGGVGYTF. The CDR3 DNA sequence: TGTGCCAGCAGTTTAGGGGGGGTTGGCTACACCTTC.

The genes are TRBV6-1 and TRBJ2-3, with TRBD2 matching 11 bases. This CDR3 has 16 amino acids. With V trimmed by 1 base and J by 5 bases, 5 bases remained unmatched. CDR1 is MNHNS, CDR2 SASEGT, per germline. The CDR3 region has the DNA TGTGCCAGCAGTGAAGTTGGGCTAGCGGGAGGAGATACGCAGTATTTT. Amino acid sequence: CASSEVGLAGGDTQYF.

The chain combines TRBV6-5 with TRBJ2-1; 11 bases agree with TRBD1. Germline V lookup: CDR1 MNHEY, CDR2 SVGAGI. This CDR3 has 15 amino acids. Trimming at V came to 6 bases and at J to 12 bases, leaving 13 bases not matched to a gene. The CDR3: CASSLGTGGTYMQFF. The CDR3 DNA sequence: TGTGCCAGCAGCCTCGGGACAGGGGGGACATATATGCAGTTCTTC.

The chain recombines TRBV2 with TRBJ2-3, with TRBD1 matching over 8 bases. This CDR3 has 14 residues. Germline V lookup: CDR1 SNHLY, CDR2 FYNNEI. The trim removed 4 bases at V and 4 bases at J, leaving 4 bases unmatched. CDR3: CASSGTRGPDTQYF. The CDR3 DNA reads TGTGCCAGCAGTGGAACCAGGGGGCCAGATACGCAGTATTTT.

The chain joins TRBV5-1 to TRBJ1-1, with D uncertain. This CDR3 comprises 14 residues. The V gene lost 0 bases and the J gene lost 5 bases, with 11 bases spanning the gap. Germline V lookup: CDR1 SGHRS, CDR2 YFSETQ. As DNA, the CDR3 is TGCGCCAGCAGCTTGGGATCTGGTCGGACTGAAGCTTTCTTT. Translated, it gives CASSLGSGRTEAFF.

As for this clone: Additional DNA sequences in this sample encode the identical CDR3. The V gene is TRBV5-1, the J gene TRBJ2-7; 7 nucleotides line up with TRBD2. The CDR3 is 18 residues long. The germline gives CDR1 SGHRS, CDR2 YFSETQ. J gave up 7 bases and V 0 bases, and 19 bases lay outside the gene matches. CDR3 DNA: TGCGCCAGCAGCTTGGGACTTTACTCGGGGGGTCCGAGTGGGGAGCAGTACTTC. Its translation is CASSLGLYSGGPSGEQYF.

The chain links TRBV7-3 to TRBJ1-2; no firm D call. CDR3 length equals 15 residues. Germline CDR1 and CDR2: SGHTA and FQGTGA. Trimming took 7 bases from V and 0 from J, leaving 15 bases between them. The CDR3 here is CASIERRGANYGYTF. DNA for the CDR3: TGTGCCAGCATCGAAAGACGGGGAGCTAACTATGGCTACACCTTC.

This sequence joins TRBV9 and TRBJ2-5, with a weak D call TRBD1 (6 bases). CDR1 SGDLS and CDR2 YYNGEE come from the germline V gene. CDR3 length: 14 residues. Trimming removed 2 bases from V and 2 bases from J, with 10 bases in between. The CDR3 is CASSVRTVQETQYF. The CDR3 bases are TGTGCCAGCAGCGTTAGGACAGTTCAAGAGACCCAGTACTTC.

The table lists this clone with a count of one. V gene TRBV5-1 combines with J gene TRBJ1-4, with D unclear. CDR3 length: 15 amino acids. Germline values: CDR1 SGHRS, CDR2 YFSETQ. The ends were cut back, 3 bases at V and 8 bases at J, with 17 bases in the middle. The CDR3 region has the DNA TGCGCCAGCAGCTCTGATGGGCTCGTGAAAGAAAAACTGTTTTTT. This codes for CASSSDGLVKEKLFF.

CDR3 amino acids: CASSEESDTGELFF. Here the CDR3 DNA reads TGTGCCAGCAGTGAGGAGAGCGACACCGGGGAGCTGTTTTTT. V and J are TRBV2 and TRBJ2-2; D uncertain. In germline, CDR1 is SNHLY, CDR2 FYNNEI. The CDR3 has 14 residues. Trimming left V 3 bases short and J 3 bases short, with 8 bases between.

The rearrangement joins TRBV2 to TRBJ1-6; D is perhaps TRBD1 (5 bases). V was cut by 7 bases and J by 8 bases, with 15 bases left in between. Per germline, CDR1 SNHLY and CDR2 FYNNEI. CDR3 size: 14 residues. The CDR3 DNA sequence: TGTGCCAGCACACCTGGGCAGGGATATTCACCCCTCCACTTT. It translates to CASTPGQGYSPLHF.

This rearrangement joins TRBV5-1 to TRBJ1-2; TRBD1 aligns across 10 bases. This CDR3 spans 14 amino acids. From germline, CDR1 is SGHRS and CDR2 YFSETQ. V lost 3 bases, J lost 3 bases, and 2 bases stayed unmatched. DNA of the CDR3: TGCGCCAGCAGCTGGGACAGGGGCGACTATGGCTACACCTTC. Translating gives CASSWDRGDYGYTF.

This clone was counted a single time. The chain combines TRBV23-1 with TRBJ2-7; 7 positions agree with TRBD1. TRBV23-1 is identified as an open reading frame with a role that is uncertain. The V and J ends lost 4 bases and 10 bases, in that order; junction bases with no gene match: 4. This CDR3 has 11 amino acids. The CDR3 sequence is CASSPGTEQYF. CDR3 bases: TGCGCCAGCAGTCCCGGGACAGAACAGTACTTC.

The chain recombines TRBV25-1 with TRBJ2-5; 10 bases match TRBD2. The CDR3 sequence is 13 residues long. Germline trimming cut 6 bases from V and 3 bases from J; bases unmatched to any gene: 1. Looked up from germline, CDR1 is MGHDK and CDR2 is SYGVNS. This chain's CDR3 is CASRTSGKETQYF. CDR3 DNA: TGTGCCAGCAGAACTAGCGGGAAAGAGACCCAGTACTTC. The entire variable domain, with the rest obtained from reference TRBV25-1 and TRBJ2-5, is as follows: EADIYQTPRYLVIGTGKKITLECSQTMGHDKMYWYQQDPGMELHLIHYSYGVNSTEKGDLSSESTVSRIRTEHFPLTLESARPSHTSQYLCASRTSGKETQYFGPGTRLLVL.

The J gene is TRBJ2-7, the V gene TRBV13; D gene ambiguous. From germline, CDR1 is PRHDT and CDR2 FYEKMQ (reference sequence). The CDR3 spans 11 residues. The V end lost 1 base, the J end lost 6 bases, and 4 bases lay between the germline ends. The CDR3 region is CASSLASEQYF. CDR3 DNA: TGTGCCAGCAGCTTAGCTTCCGAGCAGTACTTC.

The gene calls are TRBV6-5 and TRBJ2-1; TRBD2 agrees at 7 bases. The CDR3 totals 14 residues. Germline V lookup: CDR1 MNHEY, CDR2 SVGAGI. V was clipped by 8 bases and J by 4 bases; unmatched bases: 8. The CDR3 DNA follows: TGTGCCAGCTTCTCCAGCGGGAATTACAATGAGCAGTTCTTC. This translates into CASFSSGNYNEQFF.